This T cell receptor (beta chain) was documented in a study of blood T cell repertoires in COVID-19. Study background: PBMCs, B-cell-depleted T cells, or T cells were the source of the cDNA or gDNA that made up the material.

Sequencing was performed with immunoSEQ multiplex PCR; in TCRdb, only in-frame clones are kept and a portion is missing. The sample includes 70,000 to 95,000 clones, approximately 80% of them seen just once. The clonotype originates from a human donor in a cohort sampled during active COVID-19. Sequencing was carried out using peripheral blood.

CDR3 nucleotide sequence: TGTGCCAGCAGTCCCCCAGGTAACCCTCAAGAGACCCAGTACTTC. Translating it yields CASSPPGNPQETQYF. The rearrangement uses TRBV28 and TRBJ2-5; no firm D call. This CDR3 spans 15 amino acids. V was shortened by 5 bases and J by 2 bases, with 15 bases between the two germline ends. Germline assignment: CDR1 MDHEN and CDR2 SYDVKM.